This TCR beta chain was sequenced for a study of blood T cell repertoires in COVID-19. Measured with immunoSEQ multiplex PCR; TCRdb has only the in-frame clones, and not every one. The sample carries roughly 100,000 clones, under 80% recorded once. Germline V lookup: CDR1 LNHNV, CDR2 YYDKDF (reference sequence). The CDR3 is 19 residues long. After removal of 0 bases from V and 2 bases from J, the junction contained 15 bases not matched to a gene. This clone was observed a few times. The clonotype comes from a woman aged 70-85 years with acute or convalescent COVID-19. Sequenced sample: peripheral blood. The rearrangement links TRBV15 to TRBJ1-1; 7 nucleotides line up with TRBD1. For the CDR3, the DNA is TGTGCCACCAGCAGAGATAGAAGACAGGGTTGGTGGGGAAACACTGAAGCTTTCTTT. This translates into CATSRDRRQGWWGNTEAFF.